The 30 T cell receptor beta chains presented below share a single source sample, sequenced in a study of vaccination and CD4 T cells after COVID-19. Treatment indicated: approximately nine-day PBMC culture with coronavirus spike peptide pools or control peptides (ViraFEST assay). Their cognate antigens are unknown. With the Oncomine TCR Beta short-read assay, DNA from cultured CD4+ T cells was sequenced. TCRdb analysed the PCR reads with MiXCR anew, one entry per CDR3 protein. Among roughly 11,000 distinct CDR3 sequences, 61% were seen once, and the ten largest hold roughly 10%. Sequencing was done on a sample of CD4+ T cells from blood, cultured in vitro. The origin of the receptors is a human donor who had recovered from COVID-19.

There are a few counts of this clonotype. The V gene is TRBV5-1, the J gene TRBJ1-5; no clear D gene. Germline V gene data show CDR1 as SGHRS and CDR2 as YFSETQ. The CDR3 runs 13 residues. Deletions cut 0 bases from V and 5 bases from J, with 6 bases between. This chain's CDR3 is CASSLEGYQPQHF. The CDR3 region has the DNA TGCGCCAGCAGCTTGGAAGGGTATCAGCCCCAGCATTTT.

This chain joins TRBV11-2 and TRBJ2-3; no reliable D call. Germline CDR1 SGHAT, CDR2 FQNNGV. The CDR3 is made up of 13 amino acids. Trimming took 5 bases from V and 6 from J, leaving 12 bases between them. The CDR3 nucleotides are TGTGCCAGCAGCCTCTCAGAGATGGATACGCAGTATTTT. It yields the protein CASSLSEMDTQYF.

The genes are TRBV20-1 and TRBJ2-3; 8 nucleotides match TRBD2. Germline loops: CDR1 DFQATT, CDR2 SNEGSKA (reference sequence). This CDR3 is 16 amino acids long. The junction had 9 bases not matched to a gene; V was cut back by 2 bases and J by 2 bases. The CDR3 sequence is CSARTLIAGNTDTQYF. The CDR3 DNA is TGCAGTGCTAGAACGCTAATAGCGGGGAACACAGATACGCAGTATTTT.

On this clonotype: With a much larger clone just one base away, this may be a read error. The V and J genes are TRBV27 and TRBJ1-1; no reliable D call. The V end was cut by 5 bases, the J end by 10 bases, with 14 bases between. CDR1 and CDR2 from the germline V gene are MNHEY and SMNVEV (reference sequence). The CDR3 spans 12 residues. The CDR3 DNA follows: TGTGCCAGCAGTCGGAGAGGGTTGGGAGCTTTCTTT. Translated: CASSRRGLGAFF.

The chain has TRBV27 and TRBJ2-1, with TRBD2 as a possible D gene (6 bases). Looked up from germline, CDR1 is MNHEY and CDR2 is SMNVEV (reference sequence). V lost 6 bases and J lost 4, with 10 bases in between. The CDR3 has 13 amino acids. The CDR3 DNA sequence: TGTGCCAGCAGGTGGGGGGTATACAATGAGCAGTTCTTC. Translating gives CASRWGVYNEQFF.

This clonotype has only a few counts. The rearrangement joins TRBV20-1 to TRBJ2-3, with D hard to call. V gave up 1 base and J gave up 0 bases, with 5 bases separating them. The germline CDR1 and CDR2 sequences are DFQATT and SNEGSKA (reference sequence). The CDR3 has 13 amino acids. CDR3 region: CSARGTSTDTQYF. For the CDR3, the DNA is TGCAGTGCTAGAGGGACGAGCACAGATACGCAGTATTTT.

This rearrangement joins TRBV6-5 to TRBJ2-1; 7 bases are shared with TRBD2. CDR3 length: 17 amino acids. Germline values: CDR1 MNHEY, CDR2 SVGAGI. J was trimmed by 1 base and V by 0 bases; bases with no gene match: 6. DNA of the CDR3: TGTGCCAGCAGTTACTCGAAGCGGGGCGGTTCCTACAATGAGCAGTTCTTC. Its protein product is CASSYSKRGGSYNEQFF.

This sequence joins TRBV7-2 and TRBJ2-5; tentatively, D is TRBD1 (5 bases). Germline V gene data show CDR1 as SGHTA and CDR2 as FQGNSA. Trimming removed 5 bases from V and 2 bases from J, with 24 bases in between. The CDR3 covers 18 residues. CDR3: CASSPPRVSFGVQETQYF. In DNA, the CDR3 is TGTGCCAGCAGCCCTCCCAGGGTTTCGTTTGGGGTACAAGAGACCCAGTACTTC.

The chain uses TRBV12-3 or TRBV12-4 and TRBJ1-5; D unresolved. This CDR3 region has 12 residues. Trimming pared 5 bases from V and 3 bases from J, leaving 5 bases between. In DNA form, the CDR3 reads TGTGCCAGCAGTCAGTACAATCAGCCCCAGCATTTT. Amino acid sequence: CASSQYNQPQHF.

This clonotype was counted between two and nine times. The chain has TRBV11-3 and TRBJ1-1, with D uncertain. V lost 2 bases and J 3 bases, leaving 7 bases between the germline ends. Germline V gene data show CDR1 as SGHNT and CDR2 as YENEEA. The CDR3 is made up of 13 amino acids. The CDR3 sequence: CASSLSGYTEAFF. The CDR3 DNA follows: TGTGCCAGCAGCTTATCCGGATACACTGAAGCTTTCTTT.

The CDR3 bases are TGTGCCAGCAGCTTAGTCTCAGGGGGCTCGTTAGCTTTCTTT. It codes for CASSLVSGGSLAFF. This chain uses TRBV7-9 with TRBJ1-1; 8 nucleotides line up with TRBD1. V gave up 1 base and J gave up 10 bases; unmatched junction bases: 8. The CDR3 runs 14 residues. Germline V gene data show CDR1 as SEHNR and CDR2 as FQNEAQ (reference sequence).

This clonotype has only a few counts. The CDR3 DNA follows: TGCAGTGCCGCCTCGGGTGGGAACACTGAAGCTTTCTTT. This codes for CSAASGGNTEAFF. V gene TRBV20-1 combines with J gene TRBJ1-1; D is undetermined. Germline CDR1 reads DFQATT; CDR2 reads SNEGSKA (reference sequence). The CDR3 is made up of 13 amino acids. Deletions cut 6 bases from V and 1 base from J, with 12 bases between.

With regard to this clonotype: One end of the junction does not line up with germline, which may come from a read error. The gene calls are TRBV19 and TRBJ1-2, with D hard to call. The CDR3 loop spans 12 amino acids. The germline CDR1 and CDR2 sequences are LNHDA and SQIVND (reference sequence). The CDR3 coding sequence is TGTGCCAGTAGTATCCCGGCCTCAGGAGCTTTCTTC. Its translation: CASSIPASGAFF.

The chain employs TRBV7-9 and TRBJ2-5, with D tentatively TRBD1 (5 bases). V lost 3 bases and J lost 2, with 10 bases in between. The CDR3 runs 14 residues. Germline CDR1 and CDR2: SEHNR and FQNEAQ (reference sequence). The CDR3 protein is CASSFFRQQETQYF. CDR3 coding DNA: TGTGCCAGCAGCTTCTTCAGACAGCAAGAGACCCAGTACTTC.

The chain has TRBV5-1 and TRBJ1-5; D gene unclear. Germline V gene lookup returns CDR1 SGHRS and CDR2 YFSETQ. Trimming shortened V by 0 bases and J by 4 bases, and 8 bases separated the two germline ends. The CDR3 is made up of 14 amino acids. The CDR3 region has the DNA TGCGCCAGCAGCTTGGACGCGCAAAATCAGCCCCAGCATTTT. Translated, it gives CASSLDAQNQPQHF.

V gene TRBV5-1 combines with J gene TRBJ2-7; 12 bases match TRBD2. Germline lookup yields CDR1 SGHRS and CDR2 YFSETQ. The CDR3 has 14 residues. The trim removed 5 bases at V and 6 bases at J, leaving 6 bases unmatched. CDR3 nucleotide sequence: TGCGCCAGCAGGACTAGCGGGAGCTTAGGCGAGCAGTACTTC. It specifies CASRTSGSLGEQYF.

This clonotype was seen a few times. The chain joins TRBV19 to TRBJ1-2; maybe TRBD1 (5 bases). CDR3 size: 16 residues. The germline gives CDR1 LNHDA, CDR2 SQIVND (reference sequence). Trimming shortened V by 2 bases and J by 4 bases, and 17 bases separated the two germline ends. CDR3: CASSIYASGGSYGYTF. The CDR3 DNA sequence: TGTGCCAGTAGTATATATGCGTCGGGGGGAAGCTATGGCTACACCTTC.

This chain connects TRBV4-3 to TRBJ2-3; D possibly corresponds to TRBD1 (5 bases). This CDR3 has 14 residues. From germline, CDR1 is LGHNA and CDR2 YSLEER. The ends were cut back, 5 bases at V and 4 bases at J, with 13 bases in the middle. The DNA for the CDR3 is TGCGCCAGCAGCATAAGTCCCAGGGCAGATACGCAGTATTTT. Residues: CASSISPRADTQYF.

This clonotype rates as medium-sized (0.01 to 0.1%). The chain recombines TRBV29-1 with TRBJ1-2; TRBD1 matches 7 bases. V lost 6 bases, J lost 2 bases, and 6 bases stayed unmatched. Germline values: CDR1 SQVTM, CDR2 ANQGSEA. The CDR3 has 13 residues. CDR3 nucleotides: TGCAGCGTCCAGGACAGGTCCAACTATGGCTACACCTTC. This codes for CSVQDRSNYGYTF.

The rearrangement joins TRBV12-5 to TRBJ2-5, with unresolved D. With 4 bases removed from V and 1 base from J, the gap between germline ends came to 10 bases. The germline CDR1 and CDR2 sequences are LGHNT and FRNRAP. This CDR3 has 14 amino acids. Here the CDR3 reads CASGSGSSQETQYF. In DNA, the CDR3 is TGTGCTAGTGGTTCCGGGTCGAGCCAAGAGACCCAGTACTTC.

The rearrangement joins TRBV7-9 to TRBJ1-2, with D perhaps TRBD1 (6 bases). The CDR3 is made up of 15 amino acids. With 6 bases removed from V and 7 bases from J, the gap between germline ends came to 21 bases. From germline, CDR1 is SEHNR and CDR2 FQNEAQ (reference sequence). CDR3 in amino acids: CASSLNVAGGSGYTF. In nucleotides, the CDR3 is TGTGCCAGCAGTCTTAACGTGGCGGGGGGCAGTGGCTACACCTTC. Full variable domain (remainder filled in from reference TRBV7-9 and TRBJ1-2): DTGVSQNPRHKITKRGQNVTFRCDPISEHNRLYWYRQTLGQGPEFLTYFQNEAQLEKSRLLSDRFSAERPKGSFSTLEIQRTEQGDSAMYLCASSLNVAGGSGYTFGSGTRLTVV.

In this sample, this clonotype turned up a few times. The chain combines TRBV11-3 with TRBJ1-1, with a weak D call TRBD1 (6 bases). This CDR3 has 15 amino acids. CDR1 is SGHNT, CDR2 YENEEA, per germline. V lost 0 bases and J 1 base, leaving 9 bases between the germline ends. The CDR3 is CASSLEGRGNTEAFF. The CDR3 nucleotides read TGTGCCAGCAGCTTAGAGGGCAGGGGGAACACTGAAGCTTTCTTT.

The V gene is TRBV20-1, the J gene TRBJ1-5; TRBD1 is a possible D gene (6 bases). From germline, CDR1 is DFQATT and CDR2 SNEGSKA (reference sequence). V dropped 4 bases and J dropped 4 bases, with 20 bases sitting between them. CDR3 length equals 16 residues. CDR3 sequence: CSATKQGHEGNQPQHF. The CDR3 DNA follows: TGCAGTGCTACGAAACAGGGTCATGAGGGGAATCAGCCCCAGCATTTT.

The V gene is TRBV27, the J gene TRBJ2-7; 7 positions match TRBD2. This CDR3 has 12 amino acids. Germline V CDR1 and CDR2: MNHEY, SMNVEV (reference sequence). The J segment lost 8 bases and the V segment lost 5 bases, leaving 6 bases of the junction unmatched. The CDR3 DNA is TGTGCCAGCAGTAGCGGGGCGTTCAAGCAGTACTTC. It encodes CASSSGAFKQYF.

The genes are TRBV6-1 and TRBJ2-1, with D perhaps given as TRBD1 or TRBD2 (6 bases each). There are 13 residues in the CDR3. The germline V gene encodes CDR1 MNHNS and CDR2 SASEGT. V was cut by 6 bases and J by 9 bases, with 15 bases left in between. CDR3 DNA sequence: TGTGCCAGCAGCATAGAGGGGGGAACTGAGCAGTTCTTC. Translation: CASSIEGGTEQFF.

The CDR3 nucleotides read TGCAGTGCACCCCGAGGGGGGTCTGGAAACACCATATATTTT. This translates into CSAPRGGSGNTIYF. The V gene is TRBV20-1, the J gene TRBJ1-3; possibly TRBD1 for D (6 bases). Trimming took off 6 bases at V and 1 base at J, with 13 bases between the two ends. Germline CDR1 DFQATT, CDR2 SNEGSKA (reference sequence). This CDR3 is built from 14 residues.

This sequence joins TRBV28 and TRBJ1-5; a possible D gene is TRBD1 (5 bases). The CDR3 has 15 amino acids. Germline V gives CDR1 MDHEN, CDR2 SYDVKM. The V gene lost 4 bases and the J gene lost 1 base, with 11 bases spanning the gap. The CDR3 here is CASSSGTSSNQPQHF. The CDR3 DNA is TGTGCCAGCAGTTCCGGGACCTCGAGCAATCAGCCCCAGCATTTT.

This clonotype turned up a few times. The chain is built from TRBV10-2 and TRBJ2-7, with 7 bases lining up with TRBD1. J lost 2 bases, V lost 6 bases, and 7 bases had no gene match. The germline V gene encodes CDR1 WSHSY and CDR2 SAAADI. This CDR3 spans 14 amino acids. This chain's CDR3 is CASRTSGTAYEQYF. The CDR3 coding sequence is TGCGCCAGCAGAACGTCCGGGACAGCCTACGAGCAGTACTTC.

The rearrangement joins TRBV4-2 to TRBJ1-4; 8 bases agree with TRBD1. V gave up 1 base and J gave up 8 bases; unmatched junction bases: 6. Germline V gene lookup returns CDR1 LGHNA and CDR2 YNFKEQ. The CDR3 totals 15 residues. Here the CDR3 DNA reads TGTGCCAGCAGCCAAGCAGGGGGCGCACGGGAAAAACTGTTTTTT. It specifies CASSQAGGAREKLFF.

The chain combines TRBV6-1 with TRBJ2-5; D is unresolved. CDR3 length: 12 amino acids. The germline V gene has CDR1 MNHNS and CDR2 SASEGT. V was shortened by 4 bases and J by 5 bases, with 8 bases between the two germline ends. The CDR3 sequence: CASSGLGETQYF. The CDR3 DNA reads as TGTGCCAGCAGTGGCCTTGGGGAGACCCAGTACTTC.